The 20 T cell receptor beta chains listed next were all sequenced from one sample in a study of T cell clonality in common variable immunodeficiency. Clones were sequenced by immunoSEQ multiplex PCR, and TCRdb holds only the in-frame ones, with some missing. Recorded here are over 30,000 clones, none singletons. Sequencing was done on a sample of peripheral blood mononuclear cells. The receptors were gathered from a person between 18 and 75 years old in good health.

Turning to this clone: The missing CDR3 end, 3 residues past where the read stops, is filled in from the germline J gene. The V and J genes are TRBV7-9 and TRBJ1-4; 8 bases are shared with TRBD1. CDR1 and CDR2 (germline): SEHNR, FQNEAQ (reference sequence). The junction had 6 bases not matched to a gene; V was cut back by 6 bases and J by 6 bases. The CDR3 contains 14 residues. The CDR3 spells CASSPQGVHEKLFF. The CDR3 DNA, read in part, is TGTGCCAGCAGTCCACAGGGGGTTCATGAAAAA.

This clone was seen repeatedly, ten times or more. Read data end 3 residues before the CDR3 end; the end is taken from the germline J gene. The chain carries TRBV5-4 and TRBJ2-3, with a possible D match to TRBD2 (5 bases). CDR1 and CDR2 from the germline V gene are SGHNT and YYREEE (reference sequence). V was clipped by 3 bases and J by 4 bases, with 15 bases between them. The CDR3 spans 15 residues. The CDR3 here is CASSSRPAEADTQYF. Incomplete CDR3 DNA: TGTGCCAGCAGCTCGCGACCAGCGGAAGCAGATACG.

To note about this clone: Sequencing ends 3 residues short of the CDR3 end; the germline J gene provides the rest. The J gene is TRBJ2-5, the V gene TRBV7-2; TRBD2 agrees at 8 bases. This CDR3 region has 15 residues. Losses at the gene ends were 2 bases for V and 4 bases for J; bases not matched to a gene: 6. The germline gives CDR1 SGHTA, CDR2 FQGNSA. CDR3 amino acids: CASSLQLAEGETQYF. The part of the CDR3 DNA that was read is TGTGCCAGCAGCTTACAACTAGCGGAGGGAGAGACC.

The sample holds many counts of this clone. Sequencing ends 3 residues short of the CDR3 end; the germline J gene provides the rest. The rearrangement joins TRBV19 to TRBJ2-7; 10 bases align to TRBD1. The trim removed 1 base at V and 3 bases at J, leaving 6 bases unmatched. This CDR3 comprises 16 residues. The germline V gene encodes CDR1 LNHDA and CDR2 SQIVND (reference sequence). Incomplete CDR3 DNA: TGTGCCAGTAGTATAGCCGAGGACAGGGGGGACTACGAG. This gives the protein CASSIAEDRGDYE. The CDR3 reads in full as CASSIAEDRGDYEQYF.

This clone has a count of ten or more. The CDR3 end lies 3 residues beyond the end of the read and is filled in from the germline J gene. The rearrangement links TRBV11-3 to TRBJ1-4; the D is unclear. Trimming pared 9 bases from V and 0 bases from J, leaving 11 bases between. The CDR3 has 14 residues. CDR1 and CDR2 from the germline V gene are SGHNT and YENEEA. The CDR3 region is CASGHIATNEKLFF. The DNA read from the CDR3 is TGTGCCAGTGGCCATATCGCAACTAATGAAAAA.

For this clone: The read comes to an end 3 residues before the CDR3 does, leaving the germline J gene to fill in the end. The chain uses TRBV7-9 and TRBJ2-1, with D unresolved. The CDR3 is 14 residues long. The germline CDR1 and CDR2 sequences are SEHNR and FQNEAQ (reference sequence). Between the trimmed V and J ends, which lost 3 bases and 0 bases, there was a span of 6 bases. The sequenced CDR3 bases are TGTGCCAGCAGCTTTTCAGGCTCCTACAATGAG. Protein: CASSFSGSYNE. The whole CDR3 reads CASSFSGSYNEQFF.

This clone has ten or more counts. The sequence runs out 3 residues before the end of the CDR3; the remainder is reconstructed from the germline J gene. The V and J genes are TRBV2 and TRBJ2-7; 8 nucleotides line up with TRBD2. The CDR3 runs 14 residues. Looked up from germline, CDR1 is SNHLY and CDR2 is FYNNEI. V gave up 8 bases and J gave up 0 bases; unmatched junction bases: 6. The part of the CDR3 DNA that was read is TGTGCCAGCGCGGGAGGAGGGGGCTCCTACGAG. This codes for CASAGGGGSYE. The whole CDR3 sequence reads CASAGGGGSYEQYF.

This clone counts as medium-sized (0.01 to 0.1%). The CDR3 end falls 3 residues outside the read, so it is completed with the germline J gene. The chain combines TRBV9 with TRBJ2-2; D is unresolved. This CDR3 comprises 12 residues. Germline lookup yields CDR1 SGDLS and CDR2 YYNGEE. V lost 6 bases and J 8 bases, leaving 11 bases between the germline ends. This CDR3 reads CASTSPSGELFF. CDR3 DNA, as far as it was read: TGTGCCAGCACCTCCCCCTCTGGGGAG.

This clone was seen at least ten times. The covered CDR3 bases are TGTGCCATCAGTGCCCGGGACAGGCACCAAGAGACC. This sequence encodes CAISARDRHQET. The CDR3 in its entirety is CAISARDRHQETQYF. This rearrangement joins TRBV10-3 to TRBJ2-5, with TRBD1 identical over 8 bases. The sequence runs out 3 residues before the end of the CDR3; the remainder is reconstructed from the germline J gene. V trimming: 4 bases; J trimming: 0 bases; junction bases outside the gene matches: 4. The germline V gene encodes CDR1 ENHRY and CDR2 SYGVKD. This CDR3 has 15 residues.

With respect to this clone: Coverage ceases 3 residues before the CDR3 finishes, and the germline J gene fills in the end. The genes are TRBV19 and TRBJ2-7; TRBD1 agrees at 9 bases. Germline values: CDR1 LNHDA, CDR2 SQIVND (reference sequence). This CDR3 has 16 amino acids. With V trimmed by 5 bases and J by 5 bases, 13 bases remained unmatched. The DNA read from the CDR3 is TGTGCCAGTAGTCCCGAGGGCGGGACAGGGATCAACGAG. It encodes CASSPEGGTGINE. The complete CDR3 protein is CASSPEGGTGINEQYF.

Ten or more counts support this clone. The sequence runs out 3 residues before the end of the CDR3; the remainder is reconstructed from the germline J gene. This chain joins TRBV30 and TRBJ2-3; 7 bases match TRBD1. CDR1 and CDR2 from the germline V gene are GTSNPN and SVGIG (reference sequence). The CDR3 has 15 amino acids. The V segment lost 2 bases and the J segment 2 bases; nucleotides outside the gene matches: 7. CDR3 DNA (partial): TGTGCCTGGAGTCCACAGGGGCTACACACAGATACG. This sequence encodes CAWSPQGLHTDT. The complete CDR3 sequence is CAWSPQGLHTDTQYF.

This clone was seen ten or more times. The observed sequence ends 3 residues before the CDR3 terminus, with the missing tail filled in from the germline J gene. The V call is TRBV5-1, the J call TRBJ2-7, with 10 nucleotides matching TRBD1. Germline assignment: CDR1 SGHRS and CDR2 YFSETQ. The CDR3 sequence is 15 residues long. V lost 0 bases, J lost 3 bases, and 3 bases stayed unmatched. The part of the CDR3 DNA that was read is TGCGCCAGCAGCTTGGGTGACAGGGGGCTCTACGAG. Amino acids: CASSLGDRGLYE. The full-length CDR3 reads as CASSLGDRGLYEQYF.

This clone was detected ten times or more. With the read ending 3 residues before the CDR3 end, the germline J gene is used to fill in that end. The gene calls are TRBV30 and TRBJ2-5; TRBD2 matches at 11 bases. The CDR3 consists of 18 residues. The trim removed 1 base at V and 4 bases at J, leaving 14 bases unmatched. Germline CDR1 reads GTSNPN; CDR2 reads SVGIG (reference sequence). CDR3 protein: CAWSDTGLLAGVGETQYF. CDR3 DNA (partial): TGTGCCTGGAGTGACACAGGGTTACTAGCGGGGGTGGGAGAGACC.

This clone was seen many times. The read terminates 3 residues ahead of where the CDR3 ends, so the germline J gene completes it. This sequence joins TRBV19 and TRBJ2-7, with D perhaps matching TRBD1 (6 bases). The V end lost 7 bases, the J end lost 5 bases, and 18 bases lay between the germline ends. In germline, CDR1 is LNHDA, CDR2 SQIVND (reference sequence). The CDR3 length is 14 residues. The covered CDR3 bases are TGTGCCAGTACCTTATCCCAGGGGAGCCACGAG. Protein product: CASTLSQGSHE. The entire CDR3 sequence reads CASTLSQGSHEQYF.

This clone was seen many times. The missing CDR3 end, 3 residues past where the read stops, is filled in from the germline J gene. The chain joins TRBV6-2 or TRBV6-3 to TRBJ1-5; D unresolved. The CDR3 is made up of 12 amino acids. V was shortened by 7 bases and J by 3 bases, with 7 bases between the two germline ends. CDR1 and CDR2 from the germline V gene are MNHEY and SVGEGT. CDR3 DNA (partial): TGTGCCAGCACCGACAACAATCAGCCC. This encodes CASTDNNQP. The whole CDR3 reads CASTDNNQPQHF.

The table lists this clone with many counts. The CDR3 is cut off 3 residues early in the read; its end comes from the germline J gene. The rearrangement joins TRBV30 to TRBJ1-4; the D gene is possibly TRBD1 (6 bases). V was shortened by 2 bases and J by 7 bases, with 11 bases between the two germline ends. CDR3 length: 13 residues. From germline, CDR1 is GTSNPN and CDR2 SVGIG (reference sequence). The CDR3 protein is CAWSTGFSEKLFF. The sequenced CDR3 bases are TGTGCCTGGAGTACAGGGTTCAGTGAAAAA.

This clone was seen many times. The read terminates 3 residues before the CDR3 end, so the remaining end is supplied by the germline J gene. The genes are TRBV6-1 and TRBJ1-1; tentative D call: TRBD1 (6 bases). CDR3 length: 12 residues. CDR1 is MNHNS and CDR2 is SASEGT in the germline V gene. The CDR3 region is CASSEGWRGAFF. The part of the CDR3 DNA that was read is TGTGCCAGCAGTGAAGGATGGAGGGGG.

This clone was recorded many times. Incomplete CDR3 DNA: TGCGCCAGCAGCTTCGGGACAGGGGATTCCTACGAG. It yields the protein CASSFGTGDSYE. The full CDR3 protein reads CASSFGTGDSYEQYF. V gene TRBV5-1 combines with J gene TRBJ2-7; TRBD1 agrees at 10 bases. The sequenced fragment ends 3 residues before the CDR3 boundary, so the rest is inferred from the germline J gene. V lost 2 bases to trimming and J lost 1 base; unmatched junction nucleotides: 3. The CDR3 has 15 amino acids. Per germline, CDR1 SGHRS and CDR2 YFSETQ.

This clone showed up many times. The read is 3 residues too short to cover the CDR3 end, so that end is filled in from the germline J gene. This chain links TRBV5-4 with TRBJ2-3, with TRBD1 matching over 7 bases. This CDR3 has 15 residues. Germline V gene data show CDR1 as SGHNT and CDR2 as YYREEE (reference sequence). CDR3: CASSLHQGVDQPQYF. The part of the CDR3 DNA that was read is TGTGCCAGCAGCTTGCACCAGGGGGTGGATCAGCCG.

With respect to this clone: The read terminates 3 residues ahead of where the CDR3 ends, so the germline J gene completes it. V gene TRBV6-1 combines with J gene TRBJ2-3; the D gene is possibly TRBD1 (5 bases). This CDR3 is 17 amino acids long. Germline V CDR1 and CDR2: MNHNS, SASEGT. V dropped 2 bases and J dropped 4 bases, with 19 bases sitting between them. Incomplete CDR3 DNA: TGTGCCAGCAGTGAATATGGGCCAGGGAATGGGGCAGATACG. Its translation is CASSEYGPGNGADT. Given in full, the CDR3 is CASSEYGPGNGADTQYF.